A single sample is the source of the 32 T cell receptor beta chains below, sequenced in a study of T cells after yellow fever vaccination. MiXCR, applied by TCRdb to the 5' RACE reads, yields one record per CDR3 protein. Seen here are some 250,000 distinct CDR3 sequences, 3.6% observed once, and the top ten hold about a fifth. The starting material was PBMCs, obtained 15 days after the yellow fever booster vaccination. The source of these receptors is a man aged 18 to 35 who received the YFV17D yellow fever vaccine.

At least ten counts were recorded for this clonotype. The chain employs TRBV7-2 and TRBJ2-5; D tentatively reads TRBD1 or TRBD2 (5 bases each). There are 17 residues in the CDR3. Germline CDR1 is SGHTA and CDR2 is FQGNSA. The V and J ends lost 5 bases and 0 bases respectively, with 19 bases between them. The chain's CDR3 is CASSRGSGLRYQETQYF. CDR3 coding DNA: TGTGCCAGCAGCCGAGGGTCGGGGCTTAGGTACCAAGAGACCCAGTACTTC. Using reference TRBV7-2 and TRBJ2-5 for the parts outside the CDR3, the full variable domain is GAGVSQSPSNKVTEKGKDVELRCDPISGHTALYWYRQSLGQGLEFLIYFQGNSAPDKSGLPSDRFSAERTGGSVSTLTIQRTQQEDSAVYLCASSRGSGLRYQETQYFGPGTRLLVL.

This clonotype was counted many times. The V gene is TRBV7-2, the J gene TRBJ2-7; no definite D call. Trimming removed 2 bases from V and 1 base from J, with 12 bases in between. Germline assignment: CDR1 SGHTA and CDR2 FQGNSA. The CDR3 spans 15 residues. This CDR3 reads CASSLKGHGSYEQYF. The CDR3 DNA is TGTGCCAGCAGCTTAAAAGGCCACGGTTCCTACGAGCAGTACTTC. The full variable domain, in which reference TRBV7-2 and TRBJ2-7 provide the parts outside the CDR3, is GAGVSQSPSNKVTEKGKDVELRCDPISGHTALYWYRQSLGQGLEFLIYFQGNSAPDKSGLPSDRFSAERTGGSVSTLTIQRTQQEDSAVYLCASSLKGHGSYEQYFGPGTRLTVT.

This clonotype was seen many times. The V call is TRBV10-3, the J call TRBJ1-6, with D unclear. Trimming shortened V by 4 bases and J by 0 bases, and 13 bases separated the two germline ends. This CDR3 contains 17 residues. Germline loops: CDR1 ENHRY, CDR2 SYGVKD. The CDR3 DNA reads TGTGCCATCAGTGGGGCAGAGGCAAGCTCCTATAATTCACCCCTCCACTTT. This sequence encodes CAISGAEASSYNSPLHF.

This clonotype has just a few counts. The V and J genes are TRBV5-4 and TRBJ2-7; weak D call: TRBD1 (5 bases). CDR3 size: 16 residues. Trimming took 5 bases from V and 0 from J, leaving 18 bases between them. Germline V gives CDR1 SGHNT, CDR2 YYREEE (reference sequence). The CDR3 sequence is CASSRPNGQNSYEQYF. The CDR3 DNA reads TGTGCCAGCAGTAGACCCAACGGACAAAACTCCTACGAGCAGTACTTC. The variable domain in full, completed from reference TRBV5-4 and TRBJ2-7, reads ETGVTQSPTHLIKTRGQQVTLRCSSQSGHNTVSWYQQALGQGPQFIFQYYREEENGRGNFPPRFSGLQFPNYSSELNVNALELDDSALYLCASSRPNGQNSYEQYFGPGTRLTVT.

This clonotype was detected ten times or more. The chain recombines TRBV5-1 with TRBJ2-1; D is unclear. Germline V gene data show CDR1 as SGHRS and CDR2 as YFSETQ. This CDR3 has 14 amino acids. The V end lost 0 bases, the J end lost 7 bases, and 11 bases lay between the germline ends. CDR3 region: CASSLVSWANEQFF. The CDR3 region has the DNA TGCGCCAGCAGCTTGGTCTCCTGGGCGAATGAGCAGTTCTTC.

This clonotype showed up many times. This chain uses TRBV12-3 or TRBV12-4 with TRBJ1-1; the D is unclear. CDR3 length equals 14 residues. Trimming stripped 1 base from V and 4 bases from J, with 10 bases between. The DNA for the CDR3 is TGTGCCAGCAGTTTAGGGAGTCAGAGCACTGAAGCTTTCTTT. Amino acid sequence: CASSLGSQSTEAFF.

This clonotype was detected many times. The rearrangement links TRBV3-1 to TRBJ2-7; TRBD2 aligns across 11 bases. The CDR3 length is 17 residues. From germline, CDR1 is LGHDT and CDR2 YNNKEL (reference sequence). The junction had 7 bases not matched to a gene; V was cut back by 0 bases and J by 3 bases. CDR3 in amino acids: CASSQDSSGGPFYEQYF. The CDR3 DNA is TGTGCCAGCAGCCAAGATTCTAGCGGGGGGCCATTCTACGAGCAGTACTTC.

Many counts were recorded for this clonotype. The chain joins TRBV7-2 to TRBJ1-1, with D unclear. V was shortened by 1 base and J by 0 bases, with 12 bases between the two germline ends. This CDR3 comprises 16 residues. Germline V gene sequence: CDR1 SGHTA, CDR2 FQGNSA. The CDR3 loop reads CASSLGTLRVNTEAFF. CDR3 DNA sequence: TGTGCCAGCAGCTTAGGGACGCTGCGCGTGAACACTGAAGCTTTCTTT.

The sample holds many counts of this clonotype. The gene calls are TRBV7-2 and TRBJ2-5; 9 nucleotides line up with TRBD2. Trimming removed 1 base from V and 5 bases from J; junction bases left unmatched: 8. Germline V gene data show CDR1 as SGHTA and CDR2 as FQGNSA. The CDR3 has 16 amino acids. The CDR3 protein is CASSLGVAGAGETQYF. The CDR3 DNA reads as TGTGCCAGCAGCTTAGGTGTAGCGGGGGCCGGGGAGACCCAGTACTTC.

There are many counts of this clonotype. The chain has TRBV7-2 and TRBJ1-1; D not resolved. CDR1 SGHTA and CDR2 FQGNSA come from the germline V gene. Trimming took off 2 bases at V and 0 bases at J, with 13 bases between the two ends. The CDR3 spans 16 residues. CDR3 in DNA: TGTGCCAGCAGCTTATTGGGGAGCCAGCTGAACACTGAAGCTTTCTTT. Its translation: CASSLLGSQLNTEAFF.

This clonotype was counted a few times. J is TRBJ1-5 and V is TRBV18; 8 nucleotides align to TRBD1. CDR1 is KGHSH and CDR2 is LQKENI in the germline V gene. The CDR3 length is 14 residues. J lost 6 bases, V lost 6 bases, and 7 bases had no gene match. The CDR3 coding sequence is TGTGCCAGCTCTCCGGGACAGGCGGTTCAGCCCCAGCATTTT. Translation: CASSPGQAVQPQHF.

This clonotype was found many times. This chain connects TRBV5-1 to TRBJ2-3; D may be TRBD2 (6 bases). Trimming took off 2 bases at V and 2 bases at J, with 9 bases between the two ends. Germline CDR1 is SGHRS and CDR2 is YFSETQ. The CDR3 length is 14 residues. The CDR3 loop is CASSFRRDTDTQYF. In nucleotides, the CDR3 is TGCGCCAGCAGCTTCAGGCGGGACACAGATACGCAGTATTTT. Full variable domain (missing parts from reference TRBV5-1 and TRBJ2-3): KAGVTQTPRYLIKTRGQQVTLSCSPISGHRSVSWYQQTPGQGLQFLFEYFSETQRNKGNFPGRFSGRQFSNSRSEMNVSTLELGDSALYLCASSFRRDTDTQYFGPGTRLTVL.

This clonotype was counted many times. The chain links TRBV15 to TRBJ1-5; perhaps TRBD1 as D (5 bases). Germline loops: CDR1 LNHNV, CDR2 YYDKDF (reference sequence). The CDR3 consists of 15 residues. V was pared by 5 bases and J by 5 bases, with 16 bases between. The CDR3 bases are TGTGCCACCAGCCCCCGGGGGGGTCGGGATCAGCCCCAGCATTTT. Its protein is CATSPRGGRDQPQHF. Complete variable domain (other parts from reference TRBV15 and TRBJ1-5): DAMVIQNPRYQVTQFGKPVTLSCSQTLNHNVMYWYQQKSSQAPKLLFHYYDKDFNNEADTPDNFQSRRPNTSFCFLDIRSPGLGDTAMYLCATSPRGGRDQPQHFGDGTRLSIL.

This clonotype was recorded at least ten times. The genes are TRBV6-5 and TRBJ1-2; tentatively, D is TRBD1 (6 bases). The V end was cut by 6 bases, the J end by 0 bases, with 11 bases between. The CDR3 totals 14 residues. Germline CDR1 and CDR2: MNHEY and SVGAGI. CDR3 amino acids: CASRKDSANYGYTF. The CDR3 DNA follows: TGTGCCAGCAGAAAGGACAGCGCTAACTATGGCTACACCTTC.

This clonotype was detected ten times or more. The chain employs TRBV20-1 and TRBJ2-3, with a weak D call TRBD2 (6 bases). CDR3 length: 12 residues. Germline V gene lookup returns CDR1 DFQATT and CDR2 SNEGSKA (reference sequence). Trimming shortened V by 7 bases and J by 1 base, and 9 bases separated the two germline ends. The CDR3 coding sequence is TGCAGTGAGACGGGGGGCACAGATACGCAGTATTTT. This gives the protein CSETGGTDTQYF.

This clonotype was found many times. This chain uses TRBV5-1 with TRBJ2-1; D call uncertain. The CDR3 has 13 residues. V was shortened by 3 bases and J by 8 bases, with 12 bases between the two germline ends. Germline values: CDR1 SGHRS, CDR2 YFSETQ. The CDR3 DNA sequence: TGCGCCAGCAGCTCCGTTTCAGGACATGAGCAGTTCTTC. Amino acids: CASSSVSGHEQFF. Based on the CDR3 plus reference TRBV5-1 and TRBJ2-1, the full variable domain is KAGVTQTPRYLIKTRGQQVTLSCSPISGHRSVSWYQQTPGQGLQFLFEYFSETQRNKGNFPGRFSGRQFSNSRSEMNVSTLELGDSALYLCASSSVSGHEQFFGPGTRLTVL.

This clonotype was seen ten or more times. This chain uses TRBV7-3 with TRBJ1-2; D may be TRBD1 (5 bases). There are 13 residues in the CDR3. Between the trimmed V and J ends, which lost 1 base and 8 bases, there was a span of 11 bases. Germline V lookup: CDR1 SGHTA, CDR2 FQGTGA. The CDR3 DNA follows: TGTGCCAGCAGCTTAAACCCGGGACTCGGCTACACCTTC. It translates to CASSLNPGLGYTF.

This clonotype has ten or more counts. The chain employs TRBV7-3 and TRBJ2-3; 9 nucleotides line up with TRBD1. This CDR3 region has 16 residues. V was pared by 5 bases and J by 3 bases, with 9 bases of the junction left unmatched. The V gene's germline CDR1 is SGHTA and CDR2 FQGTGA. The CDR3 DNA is TGTGCCAGCAGCATTCCGGGACAGGGTAAAACAGATACGCAGTATTTT. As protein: CASSIPGQGKTDTQYF.

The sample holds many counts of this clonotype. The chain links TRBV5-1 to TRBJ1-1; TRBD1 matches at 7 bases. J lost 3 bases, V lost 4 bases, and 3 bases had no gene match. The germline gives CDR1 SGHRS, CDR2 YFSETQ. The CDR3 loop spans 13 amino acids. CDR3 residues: CASSRQGDTEAFF. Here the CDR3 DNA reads TGCGCCAGCAGCCGACAGGGAGACACTGAAGCTTTCTTT.

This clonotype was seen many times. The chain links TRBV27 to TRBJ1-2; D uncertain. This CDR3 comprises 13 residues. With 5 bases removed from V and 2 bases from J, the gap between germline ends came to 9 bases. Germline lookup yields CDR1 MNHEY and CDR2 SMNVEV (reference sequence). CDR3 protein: CASSLYLNYGYTF. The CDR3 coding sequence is TGTGCCAGCAGTCTGTACTTGAACTATGGCTACACCTTC.

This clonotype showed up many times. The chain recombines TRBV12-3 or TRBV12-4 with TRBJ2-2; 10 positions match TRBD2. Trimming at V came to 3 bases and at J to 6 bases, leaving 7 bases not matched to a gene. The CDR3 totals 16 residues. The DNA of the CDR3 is TGTGCCAGCAGTTTCCGTTTGCTAGCGGGGGCCGGGGAGCTGTTTTTT. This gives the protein CASSFRLLAGAGELFF.

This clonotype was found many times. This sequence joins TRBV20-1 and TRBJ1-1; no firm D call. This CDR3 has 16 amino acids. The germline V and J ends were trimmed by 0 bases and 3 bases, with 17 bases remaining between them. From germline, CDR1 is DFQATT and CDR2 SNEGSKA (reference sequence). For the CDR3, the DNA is TGCAGTGCTAGAGATAAGGGTTGGGCGTTGGACACTGAAGCTTTCTTT. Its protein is CSARDKGWALDTEAFF.

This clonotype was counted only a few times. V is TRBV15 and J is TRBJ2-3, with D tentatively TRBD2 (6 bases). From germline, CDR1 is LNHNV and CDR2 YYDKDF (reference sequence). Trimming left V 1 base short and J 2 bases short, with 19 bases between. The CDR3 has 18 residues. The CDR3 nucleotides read TGTGCCACCAGCAGAGTACCTCCGGGACTTAGGAACACAGATACGCAGTATTTT. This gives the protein CATSRVPPGLRNTDTQYF.

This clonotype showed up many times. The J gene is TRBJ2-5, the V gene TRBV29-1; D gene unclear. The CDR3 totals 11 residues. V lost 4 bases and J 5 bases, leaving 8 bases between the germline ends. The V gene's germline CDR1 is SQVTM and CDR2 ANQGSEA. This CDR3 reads CSVVLGETQYF. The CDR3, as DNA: TGCAGCGTTGTCCTGGGGGAGACCCAGTACTTC.

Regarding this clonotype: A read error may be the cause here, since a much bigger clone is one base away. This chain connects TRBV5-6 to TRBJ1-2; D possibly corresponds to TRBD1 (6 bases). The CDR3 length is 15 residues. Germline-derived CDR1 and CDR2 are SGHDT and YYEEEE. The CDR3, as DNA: TGTGCCAGCAGCTTGGTGGGGGCGCTTTCCGGTGGCTGCACCTTC. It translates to CASSLVGALSGGCTF. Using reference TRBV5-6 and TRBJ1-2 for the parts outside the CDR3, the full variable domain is DAGVTQSPTHLIKTRGQQVTLRCSPKSGHDTVSWYQQALGQGPQFIFQYYEEEERQRGNFPDRFSGHQFPNYSSELNVNALLLGDSALYLCASSLVGALSGGCTFGSGTRLTVV.

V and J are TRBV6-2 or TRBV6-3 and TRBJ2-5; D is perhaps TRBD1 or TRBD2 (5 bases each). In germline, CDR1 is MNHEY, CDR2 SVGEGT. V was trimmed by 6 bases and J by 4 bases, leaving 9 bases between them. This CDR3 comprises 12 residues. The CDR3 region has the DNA TGTGCCAGCAGCTCCGGGACAGAGACCCAGTACTTC. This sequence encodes CASSSGTETQYF.

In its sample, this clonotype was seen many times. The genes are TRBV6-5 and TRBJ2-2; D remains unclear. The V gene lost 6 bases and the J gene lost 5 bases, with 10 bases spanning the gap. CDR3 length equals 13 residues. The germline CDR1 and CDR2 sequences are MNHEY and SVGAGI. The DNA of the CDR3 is TGTGCCAGCAGCCTGATTACAACCGGGGAGCTGTTTTTT. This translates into CASSLITTGELFF.

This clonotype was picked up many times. The CDR3 DNA reads as TGTGCCAGCAGCCTGGGCGGACCGCGGCTGTATTTT. Its protein product is CASSLGGPRLYF. The rearrangement links TRBV5-6 to TRBJ2-3, with D unclear. CDR1 is SGHDT, CDR2 YYEEEE, per germline. V lost 4 bases and J 14 bases, leaving 17 bases between the germline ends. The CDR3 contains 12 residues.

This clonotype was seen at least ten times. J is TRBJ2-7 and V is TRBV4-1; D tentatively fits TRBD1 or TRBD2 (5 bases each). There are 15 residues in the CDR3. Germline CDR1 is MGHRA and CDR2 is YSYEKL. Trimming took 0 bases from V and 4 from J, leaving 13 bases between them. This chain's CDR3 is CASSQDRAGTYEQYF. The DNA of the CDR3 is TGCGCCAGCAGCCAAGATAGGGCAGGGACGTACGAGCAGTACTTC.

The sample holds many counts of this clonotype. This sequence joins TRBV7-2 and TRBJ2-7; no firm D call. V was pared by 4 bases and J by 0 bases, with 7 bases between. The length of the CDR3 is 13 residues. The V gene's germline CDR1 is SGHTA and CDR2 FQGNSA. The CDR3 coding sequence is TGTGCCAGCAGCTACGGGTCCTCCTACGAGCAGTACGTC. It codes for CASSYGSSYEQYV.

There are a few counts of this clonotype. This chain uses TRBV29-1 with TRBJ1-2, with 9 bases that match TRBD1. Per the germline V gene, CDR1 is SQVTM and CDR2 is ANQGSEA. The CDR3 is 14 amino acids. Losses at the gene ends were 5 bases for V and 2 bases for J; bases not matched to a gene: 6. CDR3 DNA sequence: TGCAGCGTTACTCCCGGGACAGGGAACTATGGCTACACCTTC. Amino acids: CSVTPGTGNYGYTF.

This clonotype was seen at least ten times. The chain's CDR3 is CASSLAGGRGDTQYF. The DNA of the CDR3 is TGTGCCAGCAGCTTAGCTGGGGGCCGGGGAGATACGCAGTATTTT. J is TRBJ2-3 and V is TRBV7-2, with D maybe TRBD1 (6 bases). V was trimmed by 0 bases and J by 5 bases, leaving 12 bases between them. The germline V gene has CDR1 SGHTA and CDR2 FQGNSA. CDR3 size: 15 residues. The entire variable domain, with the rest obtained from reference TRBV7-2 and TRBJ2-3, is as follows: GAGVSQSPSNKVTEKGKDVELRCDPISGHTALYWYRQSLGQGLEFLIYFQGNSAPDKSGLPSDRFSAERTGGSVSTLTIQRTQQEDSAVYLCASSLAGGRGDTQYFGPGTRLTVL.